This T cell receptor beta chain was recorded in a study of control samples from healthy donors and cancer patients. The repertoire was sequenced with immunoSEQ multiplex PCR; TCRdb's copy has only in-frame clones and lacks some. The sample shows about 35,000 clones, more than 85% of them seen only once. The CDR3 is 15 amino acids. Per the germline V gene, CDR1 is SGHAT and CDR2 is FQDESV (reference sequence). V gave up 5 bases and J gave up 5 bases, with 15 bases separating them. Sequenced: PBMCs. V is TRBV11-1 and J is TRBJ2-2; weak D call: TRBD2 (6 bases). This TCR was recovered from a woman between 40 and 50 years old with lung cancer. As DNA, the CDR3 is TGTGCCAGCAGCCGGGATGGGGGGTGGACCGGGGAGCTGTTTTTT. Its translation is CASSRDGGWTGELFF.